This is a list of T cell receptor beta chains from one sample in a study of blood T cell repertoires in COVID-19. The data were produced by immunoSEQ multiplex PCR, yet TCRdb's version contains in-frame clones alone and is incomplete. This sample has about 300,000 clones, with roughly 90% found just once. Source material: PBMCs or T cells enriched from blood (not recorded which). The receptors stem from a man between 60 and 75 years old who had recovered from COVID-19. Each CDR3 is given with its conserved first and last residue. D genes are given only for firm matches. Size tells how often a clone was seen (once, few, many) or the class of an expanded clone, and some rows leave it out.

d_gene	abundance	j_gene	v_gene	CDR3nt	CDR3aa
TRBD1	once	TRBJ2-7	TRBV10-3	TGTGCCACCTGGGACAGGGGGAATAGTTACGAGCAGTACTTC	CATWDRGNSYEQYF
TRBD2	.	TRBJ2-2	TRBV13	TGTGCCAGCAGCTTAATGCGCGGGACTAGCGATTTTCGTTACGCCGGGGAGCTGTTTTTT	CASSLMRGTSDFRYAGELFF
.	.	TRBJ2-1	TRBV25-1	TGTGCCAGCAGTGACCTTGAGCCCTCCGGGAATGAGCAGTTCTTC	CASSDLEPSGNEQFF
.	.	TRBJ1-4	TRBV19	TGTGCCAGTAGGGGAGGGCATGGAGAAAAACTGTTTTTT	CASRGGHGEKLFF
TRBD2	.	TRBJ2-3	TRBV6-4	TGTGCCAGCAGTGTTATACCGGGACTAGCGGCCATATTT	CASSVIPGLAAIF
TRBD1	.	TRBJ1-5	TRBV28	TGTGCCAGCAGTACTACGGACAGGGAGGCTCAGCCCCAGCATTTT	CASSTTDREAQPQHF
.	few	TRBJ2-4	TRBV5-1	TGCGCCAGCAGGGGGCCCAAAAACATTCAGTACTTC	CASRGPKNIQYF
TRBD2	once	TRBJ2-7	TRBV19	TGTGCCAGTAGTATTCTACTAGCGGAGGGCGAGCAGTACTTC	CASSILLAEGEQYF
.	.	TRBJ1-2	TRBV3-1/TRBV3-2	TGTGCCAGCAGCCAAGAATTGGCAGTAAAGTATGGCTACACCTTC	CASSQELAVKYGYTF
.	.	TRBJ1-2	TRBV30	TGTGCCTGGAGCCAGGGGTATGGCTACACCTTC	CAWSQGYGYTF
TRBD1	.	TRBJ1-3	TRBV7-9	TGTGCCAGCAGCAGGACAGGGGTACCTGGAAACACCATATATTTT	CASSRTGVPGNTIYF
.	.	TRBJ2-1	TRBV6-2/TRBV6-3	TGTGCCAGCAGTGCCCCGGGACACAAACGGGATGAGCAGTTCTTC	CASSAPGHKRDEQFF
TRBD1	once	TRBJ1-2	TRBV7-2	TGTGCCAGCAGCCCTATTGAGACAGGGCACTATGGCTACACCTTC	CASSPIETGHYGYTF
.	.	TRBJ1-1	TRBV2	TGTGCCAGCCCTAGATTCGGGGGTGAAGCTTTCTTT	CASPRFGGEAFF
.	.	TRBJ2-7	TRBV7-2	TGTGCCAGCAGCCAAACTAGCTCCTGGGAGCAGTACTTC	CASSQTSSWEQYF
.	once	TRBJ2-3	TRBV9	TGTGCCAGCAACCCTATCGCAGATACGCAGTATTTT	CASNPIADTQYF
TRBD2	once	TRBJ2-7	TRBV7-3	TGTGCCAGCAGCGCGACTAGCGGGAGCTCCTACGAGCAGTACTTC	CASSATSGSSYEQYF
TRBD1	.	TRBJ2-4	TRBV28	TGTGCCAGCAGGGGACAGGTCCCTACCCTAGCCAAAAACATTCAGTACTTC	CASRGQVPTLAKNIQYF
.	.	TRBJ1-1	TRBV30	TGTGCCTGGAGTTCACAGTTCAACACTGAAGCTTTCTTT	CAWSSQFNTEAFF
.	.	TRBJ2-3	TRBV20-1	TGCAGTGCTCGGAGAGCAGATACGCAGTATTTT	CSARRADTQYF
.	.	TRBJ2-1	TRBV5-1	TGCGCCAGCAGCTTGGGTGGACCACCCGCGGGGAATGAGCAGTTCTTC	CASSLGGPPAGNEQFF
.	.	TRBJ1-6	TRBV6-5	TGTGCCAGCACTTCGGACAGTTTTAATTCACCCCTCCACTTT	CASTSDSFNSPLHF
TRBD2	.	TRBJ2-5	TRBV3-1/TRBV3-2	TGTGCCAGCAGCCAAAGCGGGATAGAGACCCAGTACTTC	CASSQSGIETQYF
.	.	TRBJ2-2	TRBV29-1	TGCAGCGTGCAGCGGACTAACACCGGGGAGCTGTTTTTT	CSVQRTNTGELFF
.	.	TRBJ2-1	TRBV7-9	TGTGCCAGCAGCTTCCCGCTAGCGGAGCAGTTCTTC	CASSFPLAEQFF
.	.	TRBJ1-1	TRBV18	TGTGCCAGCTCACCAGCGCCACAGGACACTGAAGCTTTCTTT	CASSPAPQDTEAFF
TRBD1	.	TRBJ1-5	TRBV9	TGTGCCAGCAGCGTCGGGACAGGGAAGAATCAGCCCCAGCATTTT	CASSVGTGKNQPQHF
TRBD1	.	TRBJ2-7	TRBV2	TGTGGCGTTTCTAGGACAGGAGCCTACGAGCAGTACTTC	CGVSRTGAYEQYF
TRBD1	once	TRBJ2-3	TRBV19	TGTGCCAGTAGTACAGGACAGGGGGCGGCAGATACGCAGTATTTT	CASSTGQGAADTQYF
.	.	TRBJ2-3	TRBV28	TGTGCCAGCAGTCTCGGACTGGGGGATACGCAGTATTTT	CASSLGLGDTQYF
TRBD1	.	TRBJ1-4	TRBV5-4	TGTGCCAGCAGCCCCGACAGGGGTGGGGAAAAACTGTTTTTT	CASSPDRGGEKLFF
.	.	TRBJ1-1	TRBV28	TGTGCCAGCAGTTTTACTTTTCCTGAAGCTTTCTTT	CASSFTFPEAFF
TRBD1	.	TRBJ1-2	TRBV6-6	TGTGCCAGCAGTCCGGGACAGAGGGCTGGGAACTATGGCTACACCTTC	CASSPGQRAGNYGYTF
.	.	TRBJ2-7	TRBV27	TGTGCCAGCAGTTTGCAGGACAACTACGAGCAGTACTTC	CASSLQDNYEQYF
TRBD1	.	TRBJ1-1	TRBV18	TGTGCCAGCTCACCCCTGGGACAGGGGAACACTGAAGCTTTCTTT	CASSPLGQGNTEAFF
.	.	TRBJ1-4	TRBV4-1	TGCGCCAGCAGCCCCCTGACAGTCCGCATTGCAACTAATGAAAAACTGTTTTTT	CASSPLTVRIATNEKLFF
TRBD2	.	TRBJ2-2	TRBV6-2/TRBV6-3	TGTGCCAGCAGTTCTTGGACTAGCGGGAGAACCGGGGAGCTGTTTTTT	CASSSWTSGRTGELFF
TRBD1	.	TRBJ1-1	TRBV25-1	TGTGCCAGCAGTGGACTTCACAGGGGAACTGAAGCTTTCTTT	CASSGLHRGTEAFF
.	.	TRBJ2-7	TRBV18	TGTGCCAGCTCACAAAACAGGGATTCCTACGAGCAGTACTTC	CASSQNRDSYEQYF
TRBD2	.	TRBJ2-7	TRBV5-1	TGCGCCAGCAGCTTGGGGACTAGCGCAACCTACGAGCAGTACTTC	CASSLGTSATYEQYF
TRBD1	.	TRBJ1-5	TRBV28	TGTGCCAGCAGTTCCAGACAGGGTTGGGGCAATCAGCCCCAGCATTTT	CASSSRQGWGNQPQHF
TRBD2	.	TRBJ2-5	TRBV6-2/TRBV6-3	TGTGCCAGCAGACCTTGGACTAGCGGGGCCCAAGAGACCCAGTACTTC	CASRPWTSGAQETQYF
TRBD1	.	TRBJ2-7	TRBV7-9	TGTGCCAGCAGCTTAGCGTGGGGACAGAGCTACGAGCAGTACTTC	CASSLAWGQSYEQYF
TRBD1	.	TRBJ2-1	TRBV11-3	TGTGCCAGCAGCCAAGCCGTACAGGGGGACAATGAGCAGTTCTTC	CASSQAVQGDNEQFF
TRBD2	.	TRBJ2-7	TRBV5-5	TGTGCCAGCAGCGTCATCAGGAGTAGCGGGAGCCACGAGCAGTACTTC	CASSVIRSSGSHEQYF
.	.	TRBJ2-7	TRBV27	TGTGCCAGCAGTTTCCGGTCCTCGACAGCCTTTGTCTACGAGCAGTACTTC	CASSFRSSTAFVYEQYF
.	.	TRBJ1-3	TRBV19	TGTGCCAGTAGTATAGCCGGACACTCTGGAAACACCATATATTTT	CASSIAGHSGNTIYF
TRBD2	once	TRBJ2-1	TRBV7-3	TGTGCCAGCAGCTCCGGGCCCGGGACTAGTCTGTACAATGAGCAGTTCTTC	CASSSGPGTSLYNEQFF
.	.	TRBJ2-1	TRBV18	TGTGCCAGCTCACCGACAGTGGTCGGGCGGGGTGAGCAGTTCTTC	CASSPTVVGRGEQFF
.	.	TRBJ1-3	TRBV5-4	TGTGCCAGCAGCTGGACCGGTAGACGCCCGGGGGACACCATATATTTT	CASSWTGRRPGDTIYF
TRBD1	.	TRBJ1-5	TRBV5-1	TGCGCCAGCAGCTTTGGGACAGGTGCGAATCAGCCCCAGCATTTT	CASSFGTGANQPQHF
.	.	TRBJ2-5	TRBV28	TGTGCCAGCAGTTTTCAGGGGGGAAAGACCCAGTACTTC	CASSFQGGKTQYF
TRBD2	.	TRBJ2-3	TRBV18	TGTGCCAGCTCACTCGGGCCTAGCGGGACCACAGATACGCAGTATTTT	CASSLGPSGTTDTQYF
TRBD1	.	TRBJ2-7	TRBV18	TGTGCCAGCTCACCACCCGGGACAGGAACATTGGGCGAGCAGTACTTC	CASSPPGTGTLGEQYF
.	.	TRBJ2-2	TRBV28	TGTGCCAGCAGTTTGCGGCAGGGAAACACCGGGGAGCTGTTTTTT	CASSLRQGNTGELFF
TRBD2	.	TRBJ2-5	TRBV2	TGTGCCAGCAGTGGGACTAGCGGTCGTCAAGAGACCCAGTACTTC	CASSGTSGRQETQYF
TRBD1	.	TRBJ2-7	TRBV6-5	TGTGCCAGCACCAACCGGACAGGGTACCTGGGGCAGTACTTC	CASTNRTGYLGQYF